The present T cell receptor beta chain was sequenced within a study of blood T cell repertoires in COVID-19. In the study overall: T cells, B-cell-depleted T cells, or PBMCs supplied cDNA or gDNA.

The germline V gene encodes CDR1 SGDLS and CDR2 YYNGEE. This CDR3 comprises 19 residues. V was pared by 0 bases and J by 0 bases, with 18 bases between. As handled by the study authors: Amplification with reference gene primers provided the estimates of nucleated cell counts. TCRdb keeps only in-frame clones here, not all; method: immunoSEQ multiplex PCR. V, J and clone size are those of that table, while D and trimming were read from the DNA. The table records 65,000 to 90,000 clones, 75% to 85% of them present only once. Only one count was recorded for this clone. V gene TRBV9 combines with J gene TRBJ1-4; maybe TRBD1 (5 bases). Sequenced input: peripheral blood. This clonotype was sampled from a woman between 55 and 75 years old with acute or convalescent COVID-19. CDR3 in amino acids: CASSVGGLGQVATNEKLFF. As DNA, the CDR3 is TGTGCCAGCAGCGTAGGAGGATTGGGGCAGGTTGCAACTAATGAAAAACTGTTTTTT.